This is a list of T cell receptor beta chains from one sample in a study of shared clonotypes between healthy human individuals. Some clones are missing from TCRdb's copy, which holds only in-frame ones; the method was immunoSEQ multiplex PCR. The sample contains 2.3 million or so clones, 90% to 95% of which appear only once. Sample: naive CD4+ T cells from PBMCs. The source is a man between 18 and 35 years old in good health. Some clones in this sample may be carry-over from other donors' samples. CDR3s include the opening cysteine and the closing phenylalanine or tryptophan. A D gene is named only where the DNA matches it firmly. Size values are once, few and many counts, or a class for expanded clones, and some rows have none.

CDR3: CASSELGGTPTNEQFF
DNA: TGTGCCAGCAGTGAGTTGGGAGGGACCCCGACCAATGAGCAGTTCTTC
J: TRBJ2-1
V: TRBV25-1
size: .
D: TRBD2

CDR3: CASRAGADTQYF
DNA: TGTGCCAGCAGAGCAGGGGCAGATACGCAGTATTTT
J: TRBJ2-3
V: TRBV7-2
size: .
D: .

CDR3: CASSPTEIKQYF
DNA: TGTGCCAGCAGTCCGACAGAAATCAAGCAGTACTTC
J: TRBJ2-7
V: TRBV28
size: .
D: .

CDR3: CASSLTGTEAIYGYTF
DNA: TGTGCCAGCAGCTTAACAGGGACAGAAGCGATCTATGGCTACACCTTC
J: TRBJ1-2
V: TRBV11-2
size: .
D: TRBD1

CDR3: CASSLAGGSSEQYF
DNA: TGTGCCAGCAGCTTAGCGGGAGGGAGTTCCGAGCAGTACTTC
J: TRBJ2-7
V: TRBV7-9
size: once
D: TRBD2

CDR3: CASRTPQGIYEQYF
DNA: TGTGCCAGCAGGACTCCACAGGGAATCTACGAGCAGTACTTC
J: TRBJ2-7
V: TRBV11-2
size: .
D: .

CDR3: CASSPGTVLAEAFF
DNA: TGTGCCAGCAGCCCCGGGACAGTTTTGGCTGAAGCTTTCTTT
J: TRBJ1-1
V: TRBV7-3
size: .
D: TRBD1

CDR3: CSADRGPNEQFF
DNA: TGCAGCGCTGACAGGGGGCCAAATGAGCAGTTCTTC
J: TRBJ2-1
V: TRBV29-1
size: .
D: TRBD1

CDR3: CASSLAPGLAGSYNEQFF
DNA: TGTGCCAGCAGCTTAGCCCCGGGACTAGCGGGCTCCTACAATGAGCAGTTCTTC
J: TRBJ2-1
V: TRBV7-8
size: .
D: TRBD2

CDR3: CASSPQGLAGTGELFF
DNA: TGTGCCAGCAGCCCTCAGGGACTAGCAGGGACCGGGGAGCTGTTTTTT
J: TRBJ2-2
V: TRBV9
size: .
D: TRBD2

CDR3: CASRSRQGGVNTEAFF
DNA: TGTGCCAGCAGATCCCGACAGGGCGGGGTGAACACTGAAGCTTTCTTT
J: TRBJ1-1
V: TRBV7-2
size: .
D: TRBD1

CDR3: CASSYYAGQETQYF
DNA: TGTGCCAGCAGTTACTATGCAGGACAAGAGACCCAGTACTTC
J: TRBJ2-5
V: TRBV6-5
size: .
D: .

CDR3: CASSPRLVQETQYF
DNA: TGTGCCAGCAGTCCCCGACTCGTCCAAGAGACCCAGTACTTC
J: TRBJ2-5
V: TRBV6-1
size: .
D: .

CDR3: CASSFVGSYGYTF
DNA: TGTGCCAGCAGTTTTGTGGGTAGCTATGGCTACACCTTC
J: TRBJ1-2
V: TRBV27
size: .
D: .

CDR3: CASGLVLSAGQDYEQYF
DNA: TGTGCTAGTGGTTTGGTACTTTCTGCGGGCCAGGACTACGAGCAGTACTTC
J: TRBJ2-7
V: TRBV12-5
size: once
D: .

CDR3: CASSAWTSGRVRETQYF
DNA: TGTGCCAGTAGTGCCTGGACTAGCGGGAGGGTACGAGAGACCCAGTACTTC
J: TRBJ2-5
V: TRBV19
size: .
D: TRBD2

CDR3: CASRPLAGGYNEQFF
DNA: TGTGCCAGCAGGCCCCTAGCGGGAGGTTACAATGAGCAGTTCTTC
J: TRBJ2-1
V: TRBV6-5
size: .
D: TRBD2

CDR3: CASSLVGTVYNEQFF
DNA: TGTGCCAGCAGCTTAGTTGGGACAGTTTACAATGAGCAGTTCTTC
J: TRBJ2-1
V: TRBV7-9
size: .
D: TRBD1

CDR3: CASSPRAGGNQPQHF
DNA: TGTGCCAGTAGTCCCCGGGCGGGGGGCAATCAGCCCCAGCATTTT
J: TRBJ1-5
V: TRBV19
size: .
D: .

CDR3: CASSLRVTTYEQYF
DNA: TGTGCCAGCAGCTTGAGGGTCACCACCTACGAGCAGTACTTC
J: TRBJ2-7
V: TRBV5-5
size: .
D: .

CDR3: CASSSAGAVKYNEQFF
DNA: TGTGCCAGCAGTTCTGCGGGGGCGGTTAAGTACAATGAGCAGTTCTTC
J: TRBJ2-1
V: TRBV6-5
size: .
D: .

CDR3: CASSGSAGTGKPEAFF
DNA: TGTGCCAGCAGCGGCTCGGCCGGGACAGGGAAGCCTGAAGCTTTCTTT
J: TRBJ1-1
V: TRBV9
size: .
D: TRBD1

CDR3: CASSSYSGRVLYAFF
DNA: TGTGCCAGCAGCTCCTATAGCGGGAGGGTCTTATACGCGTTCTTC
J: TRBJ2-1
V: TRBV6-6
size: once
D: TRBD2

CDR3: CSVSGVLTDTQYF
DNA: TGCAGCGTAAGCGGGGTTCTCACAGATACGCAGTATTTT
J: TRBJ2-3
V: TRBV29-1
size: .
D: TRBD2

CDR3: CASSLSSGGSSYEQYF
DNA: TGCGCCAGCAGCTTGAGTTCGGGAGGATCCTCCTACGAGCAGTACTTC
J: TRBJ2-7
V: TRBV5-1
size: .
D: TRBD2

CDR3: CASSQLASSTDTQYF
DNA: TGTGCCAGCAGCCAACTAGCGAGTAGCACAGATACGCAGTATTTT
J: TRBJ2-3
V: TRBV5-6
size: .
D: TRBD2

CDR3: CASSWLGATNEKLFF
DNA: TGTGCCAGCAGCTGGCTAGGGGCAACTAATGAAAAACTGTTTTTT
J: TRBJ1-4
V: TRBV7-2
size: .
D: .

CDR3: CASSLQGGPNTEAFF
DNA: TGCGCCAGCAGCTTACAGGGGGGCCCGAACACTGAAGCTTTCTTT
J: TRBJ1-1
V: TRBV5-1
size: many
D: TRBD1

CDR3: CASSPGQGSSYEQYF
DNA: TGCGCCAGCAGCCCCGGACAGGGGTCTTCCTACGAGCAGTACTTC
J: TRBJ2-7
V: TRBV5-1
size: .
D: TRBD1

CDR3: CASSEALPSYGYTF
DNA: TGTGCCAGTAGTGAGGCACTCCCAAGCTATGGCTACACCTTC
J: TRBJ1-2
V: TRBV19
size: .
D: .

CDR3: CASSLAGMRTDTQYF
DNA: TGTGCCAGCAGTTTAGCGGGAATGAGGACAGATACGCAGTATTTT
J: TRBJ2-3
V: TRBV28
size: .
D: .

CDR3: CASKAEKGYYGYTF
DNA: TGTGCCAGTAAGGCAGAAAAAGGGTACTATGGCTACACCTTC
J: TRBJ1-2
V: TRBV19
size: .
D: .

CDR3: CASSGGTGIQETQYF
DNA: TGTGCCAGCAGCGGAGGGACAGGGATACAAGAGACCCAGTACTTC
J: TRBJ2-5
V: TRBV2
size: .
D: TRBD1

CDR3: CATSRGSRGTEAFF
DNA: TGTGCCACCAGCAGAGGCAGCCGTGGGACTGAAGCTTTCTTT
J: TRBJ1-1
V: TRBV15
size: .
D: .

CDR3: CATSKPQGRNEQYF
DNA: TGTGCCACCAGCAAGCCTCAGGGTCGGAACGAGCAGTACTTC
J: TRBJ2-7
V: TRBV15
size: .
D: .

CDR3: CASSSWRGGYEQYF
DNA: TGTGCCAGCAGCTCCTGGAGGGGCGGCTACGAGCAGTACTTC
J: TRBJ2-7
V: TRBV7-2
size: .
D: .

CDR3: CASSLVLMGAYNEQFF
DNA: TGTGCCAGCAGCTTAGTGCTGATGGGAGCTTACAATGAGCAGTTCTTC
J: TRBJ2-1
V: TRBV13
size: .
D: .

CDR3: CASSPGTSGSLPYEQYF
DNA: TGTGCCAGCTCACCAGGGACTAGCGGGAGCCTTCCCTACGAGCAGTACTTC
J: TRBJ2-7
V: TRBV18
size: .
D: TRBD2

CDR3: CSVDLGRGYGYTF
DNA: TGCAGCGTCGATTTGGGGCGAGGCTATGGCTACACCTTC
J: TRBJ1-2
V: TRBV29-1
size: .
D: .

CDR3: CAISARGTGTDTQYF
DNA: TGTGCCATCAGTGCCAGGGGCACGGGCACAGATACGCAGTATTTT
J: TRBJ2-3
V: TRBV10-3
size: .
D: .

CDR3: CASNSAGGPQETQYF
DNA: TGTGCCAGCAACAGCGCCGGTGGCCCCCAAGAGACCCAGTACTTC
J: TRBJ2-5
V: TRBV6-1
size: .
D: .

CDR3: CASSIGNTGLGYTF
DNA: TGCGCCAGCAGCATAGGAAACACAGGGCTTGGCTACACCTTC
J: TRBJ1-2
V: TRBV5-1
size: .
D: .

CDR3: CASSRIRDRLANSNQPQHF
DNA: TGTGCCAGTAGTAGAATCCGGGACAGACTCGCCAATAGCAATCAGCCCCAGCATTTT
J: TRBJ1-5
V: TRBV19
size: .
D: TRBD1

CDR3: CASSQRGGAGVISHNEQFF
DNA: TGTGCCAGCAGCCAAAGGGGCGGCGCCGGAGTTATTAGTCACAATGAGCAGTTCTTC
J: TRBJ2-1
V: TRBV4-2
size: .
D: .

CDR3: CASSSGFYGYTF
DNA: TGTGCCAGCAGCTCGGGATTTTATGGCTACACCTTC
J: TRBJ1-2
V: TRBV11-2
size: .
D: .

CDR3: CASSTSSGRALVYNEQFF
DNA: TGTGCCAGTAGTACCTCTAGCGGGAGGGCCCTCGTATACAATGAGCAGTTCTTC
J: TRBJ2-1
V: TRBV19
size: once
D: TRBD2

CDR3: CASSPLPTGSREQYF
DNA: TGCGCCAGCAGCCCCCTACCTACAGGGAGTCGGGAGCAGTACTTC
J: TRBJ2-7
V: TRBV5-1
size: .
D: .

CDR3: CASSSRTGPSTGANVLTF
DNA: TGTGCCAGCAGTTCCCGGACAGGACCTAGCACTGGGGCCAACGTCCTGACTTTC
J: TRBJ2-6
V: TRBV28
size: .
D: TRBD1

CDR3: CASSDEAGRVYF
DNA: TGTGCCAGCAGCGACGAGGCCGGGAGGGTGTACTTC
J: TRBJ2-7
V: TRBV9
size: once
D: TRBD2

CDR3: CASTFAGVGYNEQFF
DNA: TGCGCCAGCACCTTCGCGGGAGTGGGTTACAATGAGCAGTTCTTC
J: TRBJ2-1
V: TRBV5-1
size: once
D: TRBD2

CDR3: CAISGTAVGFDTQYF
DNA: TGTGCCATCAGTGGGACCGCGGTAGGGTTCGATACGCAGTATTTT
J: TRBJ2-3
V: TRBV10-3
size: .
D: .

CDR3: CASSLEQELYGYTF
DNA: TGCGCCAGCAGCTTGGAGCAGGAGCTCTATGGCTACACCTTC
J: TRBJ1-2
V: TRBV5-1
size: .
D: .

CDR3: CASSLVAGASNQPQHF
DNA: TGTGCCAGCAGCTTAGTTGCGGGGGCTAGCAATCAGCCCCAGCATTTT
J: TRBJ1-5
V: TRBV7-9
size: .
D: .

CDR3: CASSFWQVRGTEAFF
DNA: TGTGCCAGCAGTTTCTGGCAGGTCAGGGGCACTGAAGCTTTCTTT
J: TRBJ1-1
V: TRBV27
size: .
D: .

CDR3: CAIRTDSPTAYEQYF
DNA: TGTGCCATCAGAACGGACTCCCCTACGGCCTACGAGCAGTACTTC
J: TRBJ2-7
V: TRBV10-3
size: .
D: .

CDR3: CASSPGQAGNYGYTF
DNA: TGCGCCAGCAGCCCAGGACAGGCAGGCAACTATGGCTACACCTTC
J: TRBJ1-2
V: TRBV5-1
size: .
D: TRBD1

CDR3: CASSDRLFGELFF
DNA: TGTGCCAGCAGTGACAGGCTTTTCGGGGAGCTGTTTTTT
J: TRBJ2-2
V: TRBV6-4
size: .
D: .